The clone carrying this TCR beta chain was recorded a few times. The data belong to a study of blood T cell repertoires in COVID-19. About the study: Collection of acute and convalescent COVID-19 samples took place in the United States, Italy and Spain. T cells, B-cell-depleted T cells, or PBMCs provided the cDNA or gDNA that served as material.

In the study's own analysis: Amplification from reference gene primers served as the basis for estimated nucleated cell counts. Sequencing was performed with immunoSEQ multiplex PCR; in TCRdb, only in-frame clones are kept and a portion is missing. The V and J calls and clone size were taken over from that table, and D and trimming were inferred from the DNA. The table records 30,000 to 40,000 clones, approximately 90% of them present only once. This clonotype was obtained from a woman aged 25 to 45 in a cohort sampled during active COVID-19. The material sequenced was peripheral blood.

In DNA form, the CDR3 reads TGTGCCAGCAGTGAAGTCAGGGGCTCAACCGGGGAGCTGTTTTTT. This gives the protein CASSEVRGSTGELFF. The chain links TRBV2 to TRBJ2-2; D possibly corresponds to TRBD1 (6 bases). CDR1 SNHLY and CDR2 FYNNEI come from the germline V gene. CDR3 length equals 15 residues. Trimming cost V 1 base and J 5 bases, with 11 bases left between them.